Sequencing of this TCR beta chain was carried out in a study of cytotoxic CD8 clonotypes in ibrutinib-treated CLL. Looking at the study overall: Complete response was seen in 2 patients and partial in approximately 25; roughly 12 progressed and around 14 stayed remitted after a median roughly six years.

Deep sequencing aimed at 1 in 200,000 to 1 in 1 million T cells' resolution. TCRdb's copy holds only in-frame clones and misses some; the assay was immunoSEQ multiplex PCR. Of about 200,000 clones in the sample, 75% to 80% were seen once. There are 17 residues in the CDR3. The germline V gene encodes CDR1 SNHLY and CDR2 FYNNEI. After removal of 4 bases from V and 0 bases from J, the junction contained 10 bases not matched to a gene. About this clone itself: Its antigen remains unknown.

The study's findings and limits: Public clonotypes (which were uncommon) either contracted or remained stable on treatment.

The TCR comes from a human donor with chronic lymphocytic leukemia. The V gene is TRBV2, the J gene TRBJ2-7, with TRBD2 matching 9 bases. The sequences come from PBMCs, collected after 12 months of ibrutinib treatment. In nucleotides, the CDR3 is TGTGCCAGCAGTGTGAGCCTAGCGGGAATCGCCTCCTACGAGCAGTACTTC. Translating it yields CASSVSLAGIASYEQYF.